This T cell receptor beta chain came from a study of blood T cells in healthy people across ages. Study-wide points: Compared with aged donors, long-lived donors showed fewer expanded clones, suggesting selection.

CDR3 length: 16 amino acids. CDR1 and CDR2 from the germline V gene are MGHRA and YSYEKL. Peripheral blood from each donor was collected in a volume of 8 to 10 milliliters. Of note for this clonotype: Its specificity is unknown. A junction end diverges from the germline sequence, so it may reflect a read error.

The use of a sample-barcoded 5' primer and a J-beta primer mix characterized a second PCR of about 7 to 12 cycles. The template-switch adaptor was a 5' adaptor with 12 random nucleotides. It tagged each cDNA molecule. TCRdb reprocessed the 5' RACE reads via MiXCR and lists one record per CDR3 protein. This sample carries approximately 1.5 million distinct CDR3 sequences, 34% of them seen once, and the ten largest clones take around 11%. The receptor comes from a woman aged 25 to 39 in good health. Sequenced input: blood. This chain joins TRBV4-1 and TRBJ1-4; 8 bases are shared with TRBD1. CDR3 sequence: CASGQPTGGRNEKLFF. CDR3 DNA: TGCGCCAGCGGCCAACCTACAGGGGGAAGGAATGAAAAACTGTTTTTT.